This T cell receptor beta chain originates from a study of beta chain features in type 1 diabetes. Findings and caveats of the study: Patients with type 1 diabetes showed fewer VDJ junction insertions and more deletions. Type 1 diabetes patients showed a moderate but significant shortening of TCRB CDR3s in all four CD4+ subsets. Patients' naive, central memory and Treg TCRB repertoires seemed closer to one another than those of healthy donors.

In germline, CDR1 is SGHKS, CDR2 YYEKEE (reference sequence). CDR3 length equals 13 residues. Trimming stripped 4 bases from V and 4 bases from J, with 11 bases between. On this clone itself: Its antigen is currently unknown.

TCRB transcripts that were expressed got sequenced, as all of the isolated RNA had been reverse transcribed. Sequencing used immunoSEQ multiplex PCR; TCRdb keeps in-frame clones, though not all of them. The data contain a few hundred thousand clones, about 13% of them singletons. The chain recombines TRBV5-5 with TRBJ1-1, with D possibly TRBD1 on 5 matching bases. The sample consisted of naive CD4+ T cells from blood. The receptor's source is a woman younger than 30 with type 1 diabetes. CDR3 sequence (DNA): TGTGCCAGCAGCCAGGGAATAGGCACTGAAGCTTTCTTT. It translates to CASSQGIGTEAFF.